This is a list of T cell receptor beta chains from one sample in a study of regulatory T cells in long-lasting Graves disease. MiXCR was run by TCRdb on the multiplex PCR reads, yielding one entry per CDR3 protein. Among roughly 320,000 distinct CDR3 sequences, around 15% were seen once, and the ten largest hold 30%. These data were also filed under a second study, of T cells in Graves' hyperthyroidism and ophthalmopathy.

The input for sequencing was peripheral blood mononuclear cells (PBMCs), taken at new diagnosis, from a patient treated with antithyroid drugs. Receptor source: a man aged 40-55 years with Graves disease. The CDR3 runs from the conserved cysteine through the conserved F or W. Each record gives: D gene, clone size, J gene, V gene, CDR3 protein, CDR3 DNA. A D gene is named only where the DNA matches it firmly. Rows may omit the clone size; those that give it use once, few, many or a size class.

NA | many | TRBJ2-1 | TRBV10-3 | CAISLPYTENFYNEQFF | TGTGCCATCAGCCTACCTTATACAGAGAATTTTTACAATGAGCAGTTCTTC
NA | many | TRBJ2-7 | TRBV30 | CAWSATVRGYEQYF | TGTGCCTGGAGTGCGACGGTTCGGGGTTACGAGCAGTACTTC
TRBD1 | many | TRBJ2-5 | TRBV29-1 | CSAETPTGGRKTQYF | TGCAGCGCCGAAACCCCAACAGGGGGAAGAAAGACCCAGTACTTC
NA | many | TRBJ2-3 | TRBV11-1 | CASSFQDRRDTQYF | TGTGCCAGCAGCTTTCAGGACCGACGGGATACGCAGTATTTT
NA | many | TRBJ1-6 | TRBV3-2 | CAASWDSPLHF | TGTGCCGCTTCTTGGGATTCACCCCTCCACTTT
TRBD1 | many | TRBJ2-5 | TRBV2 | CASRRTGPQETQYF | TGTGCCAGCAGGCGGACAGGGCCTCAAGAGACCCAGTACTTC
NA | many | TRBJ1-2 | TRBV28 | CASSLSARIGYTF | TGTGCCAGCAGTTTATCCGCAAGGATCGGCTACACCTTC
NA | NA | TRBJ1-5 | TRBV19 | CASSPGPDRINQPQHF | TGTGCCAGTAGTCCCGGACCTGACAGGATTAATCAGCCCCAGCATTTT
TRBD1 | many | TRBJ1-2 | TRBV28 | CASSFFLGQGYGYTF | TGTGCCAGCAGTTTCTTCCTCGGACAGGGCTATGGCTACACCTTC
NA | many | TRBJ2-3 | TRBV5-6 | CASSLGHSPITDTQYF | TGTGCCAGCAGCTTAGGGCACAGTCCCATCACAGATACGCAGTATTTT
NA | many | TRBJ2-7 | TRBV4-1 | CASSQGFEQYF | TGCGCCAGCAGCCAAGGGTTCGAGCAGTACTTC